This T cell receptor (beta chain) was recorded in a study of cytomegalovirus exposure and HLA in healthy donors. Broader study findings: Investigators reported 150 to 200 TCR beta chains as tied to cytomegalovirus. CMV serostatus stood as the only immune exposure information on hand. Earlier analysis looked at TCR beta V segments, and most were productive about 87% or about 30% of the time. Further analysis was carried out later, and it showed several of the most significant clusters appearing linked to common viral pathogens.

The CDR3 runs 16 residues. The germline V gene has CDR1 SGDLS and CDR2 YYNGEE. Trimming at V came to 3 bases and at J to 2 bases, leaving 9 bases not matched to a gene. 60 Vbeta and 13 Jbeta primers were used in PCR. Repertoires were generated with immunoSEQ multiplex PCR, while TCRdb's copy carries only in-frame clones and drops some. The repertoire holds under 55,000 clones, with 73% as singletons. In its sample, this clone was seen once. The antigen is undetermined. This TCR was recovered from a man in his late teens or twenties in good health and CMV-seronegative. The rearrangement links TRBV9 to TRBJ2-7; 9 bases fit TRBD1. Source material: PBMCs. CDR3 nucleotide sequence: TGTGCCAGCAGCGAGGCCCTGGGACAGGGAACCTACGAGCAGTACTTC. It specifies CASSEALGQGTYEQYF.